Detailed here is one T cell receptor (beta chain). This record belongs to a study of blood T cell repertoires in COVID-19. On the study more broadly: T cells, B-cell-depleted T cells, or PBMCs supplied cDNA or gDNA.

Original handling: It was from reference gene primer amplification that nucleated cell counts were estimated. Sequenced by immunoSEQ multiplex PCR; TCRdb stores in-frame clones only, minus some. The V and J calls and the clone size are those of that table, but D and trimming were determined from the DNA. The profile shows about 200,000 clones, approximately 90% of them singletons. The V gene's germline CDR1 is SGHAT and CDR2 FQNNGV. The CDR3 runs 15 residues. V lost 4 bases, J lost 3 bases, and 15 bases lay in between. The sequenced sample was peripheral blood. The V gene is TRBV11-2, the J gene TRBJ1-2; D unresolved. The receptor comes from a woman aged 40-49 years with acute or convalescent COVID-19. The CDR3 loop is CASSSFLGWDYGYTF. Here the CDR3 DNA reads TGTGCCAGCAGCTCCTTCCTGGGCTGGGACTATGGCTACACCTTC. Filled out from reference TRBV11-2 and TRBJ1-2, the complete variable domain reads EAGVAQSPRYKIIEKRQSVAFWCNPISGHATLYWYQQILGQGPKLLIQFQNNGVVDDSQLPKDRFSAERLKGVDSTLKIQPAKLEDSAVYLCASSSFLGWDYGYTFGSGTRLTVV.